Listed below are T cell receptor beta chains from one sample, sequenced in a study of human T cells and chemical hapten exposure. In TCRdb, the RACE reads were re-called with MiXCR into one record per CDR3 protein. The data hold about 260,000 distinct CDR3 sequences, with 8.6% observed a single time. The sample here was whole blood, taken in connection with sensitization to the hapten diphenylcyclopropenone (DPC). These receptors were taken from a woman aged 40 to 49 with alopecia areata. Some clones in this sample may be carry-over from other donors' samples. The CDR3 runs from the conserved cysteine through the conserved F or W. D genes are given only for firm matches. Some rows mark clone size as missing; the rest say once, few, many or name a class of expanded clone.

size	V	D	J	DNA	CDR3
few	TRBV7-2	.	TRBJ1-3	TGTGCCAGCAGCCCCAGGGTTTCAAGGGGAAACACCATATATTTT	CASSPRVSRGNTIYF
many	TRBV2	.	TRBJ2-4	TGTGCCAGCAGTTCCCTAGTCAACATTCAGTACTTC	CASSSLVNIQYF
many	TRBV6-6	TRBD1	TRBJ2-7	TGTGCCAGCAGTCCTAGAGGGGGCACCTACGAGCAGTACTTC	CASSPRGGTYEQYF
many	TRBV12-5	.	TRBJ2-1	TGTGCTAGTGGTTTGTCGGCCGAGCAGTTCTTC	CASGLSAEQFF
.	TRBV11-3	.	TRBJ2-3	TGTGCCAGCAGCTTAGTTTCGGACAACCTGTGGGTCACAGATACGCAGTATTTT	CASSLVSDNLWVTDTQYF
few	TRBV20-1	TRBD2	TRBJ2-3	TGCAGTGCTAGACCCGGACTAGCCCCGCAGTATTTT	CSARPGLAPQYF
few	TRBV7-2	TRBD1	TRBJ2-5	TGTGCCAGCAGCCAGGATCGACAGGGAAATGCGCACTTC	CASSQDRQGNAHF
few	TRBV7-9	.	TRBJ1-1	TGTGCCAGCAGCGGAGGCCCCACTGAAGCTTTCTTT	CASSGGPTEAFF
many	TRBV5-5	TRBD1	TRBJ2-1	TGTGCCAGCAGGTACTCCGGGACAGAATACAATGAGCAGTTCTTC	CASRYSGTEYNEQFF
many	TRBV28	.	TRBJ1-5	TGTGCCAGCAGACCCCAGACGGGACTTAGGCCCCAGCATTTT	CASRPQTGLRPQHF
many	TRBV7-9	TRBD2	TRBJ2-1	TGTGCCAGCAGCTTGACTAGCGGGATTTCTAATGAGCAGTTCTTC	CASSLTSGISNEQFF
few	TRBV9	TRBD1	TRBJ2-6	TGTGCCAGCAGCGTCGGGACAGGGGGCGTCGTCCTGACTTTC	CASSVGTGGVVLTF
many	TRBV20-1	TRBD1	TRBJ2-3	TGCAGTGCTTGGGACAGCGGCACAGATACGCAGTATTTT	CSAWDSGTDTQYF
many	TRBV10-3	.	TRBJ1-4	TGTGCCATCTCTCCTCAAGGGTCTAGTAATGAAAAACTGTTTTTT	CAISPQGSSNEKLFF
.	TRBV12-3/TRBV12-4	.	TRBJ1-1	TGTGCCAGCAGTTTAGGGGTTCGGACAGTGAACACTGAAGCTTTCTTT	CASSLGVRTVNTEAFF
.	TRBV29-1	.	TRBJ2-7	TGCAGCGTTCAACCGGATTCCGAGCAGTACTTC	CSVQPDSEQYF
few	TRBV20-1	.	TRBJ1-1	TGCAGTGCTAGAGATCCGAGTGTGGACACTGAAGCTTTCTTT	CSARDPSVDTEAFF
.	TRBV7-3	.	TRBJ1-1	TGTGCCAGCAGCTCAAACGGAAACACTGAAGCTTTCTTT	CASSSNGNTEAFF
.	TRBV7-9	.	TRBJ1-2	TGTGCCAGCAGGGACGGGGCTAGCTATGGCTACACCTTC	CASRDGASYGYTF
few	TRBV6-2/TRBV6-3	.	TRBJ2-2	TGTGCCAGCAGGGACGTCGCGAACACCGGGGAGCTGTTTTTT	CASRDVANTGELFF
few	TRBV24-1	.	TRBJ2-3	TGTGCCACCAGTGGTCTCGGCCAGGGCGAGGGAGATACGCAGTATTTT	CATSGLGQGEGDTQYF
many	TRBV9	.	TRBJ2-5	TGTGCCAGCAGCGCCTGGGGGTACCAAGAGACCCAGTACTTC	CASSAWGYQETQYF
.	TRBV10-3	.	TRBJ1-6	TGTGCCACCCGGACAGATAATTCACCCCTCCACTTT	CATRTDNSPLHF
once	TRBV28	TRBD1	TRBJ1-5	TGTGCCAGCAGCCGACAGGGGCAGGGCAATCAGCCCCAGCATTTT	CASSRQGQGNQPQHF
few	TRBV24-1	.	TRBJ2-3	TGTGCCACCCTACTTTGCGGACCACACACAGATACGCAGTATTTT	CATLLCGPHTDTQYF
few	TRBV6-5	TRBD1	TRBJ1-5	TGTGCCAGCAGGGCCGGGACAGGAAATCAGCCCCAGCATTTT	CASRAGTGNQPQHF
.	TRBV28	.	TRBJ1-5	TGTGCCAGCAGTTTGCCAACAACGGGGTTTCAGCCCCAGCATTTT	CASSLPTTGFQPQHF
few	TRBV27	TRBD1	TRBJ2-5	TGTGCCAGCAGTTTTCTGGGACAGGGACAAGAGACCCAGTACTTC	CASSFLGQGQETQYF
.	TRBV7-2	TRBD2	TRBJ2-3	TGTGCCAGTAGCGGGGGTCCCACAGATACGCAGTATTTT	CASSGGPTDTQYF
few	TRBV19	.	TRBJ1-2	TGTGCCAGTAGTATTGGCAGGGAGTCATATGGCTACACCTTC	CASSIGRESYGYTF
.	TRBV9	.	TRBJ2-3	TGTGCCAGCAGCGAACGGGCTACGCCAGATACGCAGTATTTT	CASSERATPDTQYF
.	TRBV28	.	TRBJ2-7	TGTGCCAGCAGCACAGGGAACTCCTACGAGCAGTACTTC	CASSTGNSYEQYF
few	TRBV20-1	TRBD1	TRBJ1-2	TGCAGTGCCCGGCAGGGGGGACTTGGCGGCTACACCTTC	CSARQGGLGGYTF
.	TRBV27	TRBD2	TRBJ2-3	TGTGCCAGCAGGCAGGGAGGGGCAGATACGCAGTATTTT	CASRQGGADTQYF
.	TRBV18	TRBD1	TRBJ1-2	TGTGCCAGCTCACGTGACAGGGGTTCGTATGGCTACACCTTC	CASSRDRGSYGYTF
.	TRBV5-1	TRBD1	TRBJ1-1	TGCGCCAGCACGCAAACAGGGGCCCAGAACACTGAAGCTTTCTTT	CASTQTGAQNTEAFF
.	TRBV4-2	TRBD2	TRBJ2-2	TGTGCCAGCAGCCAAGATCGCGCGGGAGTCACCGGGGAGCTGTTTTTT	CASSQDRAGVTGELFF
.	TRBV12-3/TRBV12-4	TRBD2	TRBJ2-2	TGTGCCAGCAGCTACACTAGCGGGAGGACCGGGGAGCTGTTTTTT	CASSYTSGRTGELFF
many	TRBV7-9	TRBD1	TRBJ2-1	TGTGCCAGCGGAGACAGGGGGAACAATGAGCAGTTCTTC	CASGDRGNNEQFF
few	TRBV7-2	.	TRBJ2-3	TGTGCCAGCAGCGGGCACCGGGGCCCCACAGATACGCAGTATTTT	CASSGHRGPTDTQYF
many	TRBV6-5	TRBD2	TRBJ2-7	TGTGCCAGCAGTTCTCGACTAGCGGGGTCATACGAGCAGTACTTC	CASSSRLAGSYEQYF
.	TRBV27	TRBD2	TRBJ2-1	TGTGCCAGCAGTTTATTTTCTAGCGGGAGTGGCAATGAGCAGTTCTTC	CASSLFSSGSGNEQFF
few	TRBV12-3/TRBV12-4	.	TRBJ2-1	TGTGCCAGCAGCCCCATGGGACTCCGATACAATGAGCAGTTCTTC	CASSPMGLRYNEQFF
.	TRBV29-1	.	TRBJ1-2	TGCAGCGTTGCCGCAGGTGGGACCGGAGGCTACACCTTC	CSVAAGGTGGYTF
.	TRBV7-6	TRBD2	TRBJ2-5	TGTGCCAGCAGTACCCCCCTTGCCCCAGCGGGAGGTCAAGAGACCCAGTACTTC	CASSTPLAPAGGQETQYF
many	TRBV27	.	TRBJ2-1	TGTGCCAGCAGTTTATCGGCGGTGGATGAGCAGTTCTTC	CASSLSAVDEQFF